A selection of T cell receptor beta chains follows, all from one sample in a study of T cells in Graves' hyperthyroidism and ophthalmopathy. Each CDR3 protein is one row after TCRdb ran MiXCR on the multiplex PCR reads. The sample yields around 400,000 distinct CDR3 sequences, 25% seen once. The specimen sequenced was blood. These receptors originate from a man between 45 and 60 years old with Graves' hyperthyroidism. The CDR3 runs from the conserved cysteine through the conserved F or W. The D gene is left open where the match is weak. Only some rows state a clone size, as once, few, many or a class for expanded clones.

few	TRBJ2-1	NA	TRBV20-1	TGCAGTGCTAGAGATGATTCGAGACTAGTCGACAATGAGCAGTTCTTC	CSARDDSRLVDNEQFF
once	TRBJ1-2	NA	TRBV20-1	TGCAGTGCTAGAGAGGCGTCAGACTATGGCTACACCTTC	CSAREASDYGYTF
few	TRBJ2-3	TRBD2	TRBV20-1	TGCAGTGCTACTTCCGGGAGGGGCACAGATACGCAGTATTTT	CSATSGRGTDTQYF
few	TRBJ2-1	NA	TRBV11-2	TGTGCCAGCAGCTTAGATCCCAACTCAAACAATGAGCAGTTCTTC	CASSLDPNSNNEQFF
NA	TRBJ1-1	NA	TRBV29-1	TGCAGCGTTGTATCTGGGAACACTGAAGCTTTCTTT	CSVVSGNTEAFF
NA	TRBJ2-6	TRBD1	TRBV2	TGTGCCAGAAGGTCCGGGACAGGGGGGGCCAACGTCCTGACTTTC	CARRSGTGGANVLTF
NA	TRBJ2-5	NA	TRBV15	TGTGCCACCAGCAGACAGCTGGGGGAGACCCAGTACTTC	CATSRQLGETQYF
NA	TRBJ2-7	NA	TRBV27	TGTGCCAGCAGTTTTGTCGATGCTAAAGAGCAGTACTTC	CASSFVDAKEQYF
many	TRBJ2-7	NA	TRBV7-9	TGTGCCAGCAGCCCTTCCTACGAGCAGTACTTC	CASSPSYEQYF
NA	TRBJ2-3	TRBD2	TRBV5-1	TGCGCCAGCAGCTTACTAGCGGACGGCACAGATACGCAGTATTTT	CASSLLADGTDTQYF
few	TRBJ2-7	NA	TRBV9	TGTGCCAGCAGCGTAGGGGACACTTCCTACGAGCAGTACTTC	CASSVGDTSYEQYF
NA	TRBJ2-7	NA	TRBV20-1	TGCAGTGCTAGAGGTACTTATCTCTCCTACGAGCAGTACTTC	CSARGTYLSYEQYF
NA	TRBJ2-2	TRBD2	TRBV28	TGTGCCAGCAGCACAGACAACTTGCAGGGTTCGGGAGGACCCCTCACCGGGGAGCTGTTTTTT	CASSTDNLQGSGGPLTGELFF
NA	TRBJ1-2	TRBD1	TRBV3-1	TGTGCCAGCAGCCAAGCCCGGGACAGGGTGGGCTATGGCTACACCTTC	CASSQARDRVGYGYTF
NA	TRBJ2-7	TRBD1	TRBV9	TGTGCCAGCAGCGTAACCGGGACAGTCTCCTACGAGCAGTACTTC	CASSVTGTVSYEQYF
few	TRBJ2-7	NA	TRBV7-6	TGTGCCAGCAGCTTAGGATCTGCGGGACAGACCTTCTACGAGCAGTACTTC	CASSLGSAGQTFYEQYF
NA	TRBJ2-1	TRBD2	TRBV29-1	TGCGCCGGGACTAGCGGGAGATCCTACAATGAGCAGTTCTTC	CAGTSGRSYNEQFF
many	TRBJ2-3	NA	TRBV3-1	TGTGCCAGCAGCCAAGATTTGAGGGGCGCAGATACGCAGTATTTT	CASSQDLRGADTQYF
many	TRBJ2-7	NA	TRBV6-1	TGTGCCAGCAGTGCCTTTGACAAGACCTACGAGCAGTACTTC	CASSAFDKTYEQYF
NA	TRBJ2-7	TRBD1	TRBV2	TGTGCCAGCTCAGGGCCGGGACAGGGGGGCTACGAGCAGTACTTC	CASSGPGQGGYEQYF
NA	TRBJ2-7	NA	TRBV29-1	TGCAGCGTTGTTCCGACTTCTGTCTACGAGCAGTACTTC	CSVVPTSVYEQYF
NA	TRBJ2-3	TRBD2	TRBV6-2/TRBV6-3	TGTGCCATCTCCGGACTAGCGGGAGCAGATACGCAGTATTTT	CAISGLAGADTQYF
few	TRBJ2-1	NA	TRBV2	TGTGCCAGCAGTGACTGGGGGAATGAGCAGTTCTTC	CASSDWGNEQFF
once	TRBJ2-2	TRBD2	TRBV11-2	TGTGCCAGCAGCCATTTGGCGGGAGCCCTCTACACCGGGGAGCTGTTTTTT	CASSHLAGALYTGELFF
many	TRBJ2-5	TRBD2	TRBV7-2	TGTGCCAGCAGCTCTGGGACTAGCGGGAGAAAGACCCAGTACTTC	CASSSGTSGRKTQYF
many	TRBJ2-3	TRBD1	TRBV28	TGTGCCAGCAGTCCCCGGGACAGGGGCACAGATACGCAGTATTTT	CASSPRDRGTDTQYF
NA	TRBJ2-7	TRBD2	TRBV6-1	TGTGCCAGCAGTTCGTTTTCTAGCGGGAGCTCCTACGAGCAGTACTTC	CASSSFSSGSSYEQYF
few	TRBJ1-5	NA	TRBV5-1	TGCGCCAGCAGCTTCGAGGGGAGTCAGCCCCAGCATTTT	CASSFEGSQPQHF
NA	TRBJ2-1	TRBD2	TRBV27	TGTGCCAGCAGTAACATTAGCGGGAGGGCCTCCTACAATGAGCAGTTCTTC	CASSNISGRASYNEQFF
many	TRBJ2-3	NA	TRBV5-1	TGCGCCAGCAGCTTCTATGTGGGGCACCGCACAGATACGCAGTATTTT	CASSFYVGHRTDTQYF
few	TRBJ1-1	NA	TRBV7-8	TGTGCCAGCAGCTTATCCAATTTGGGTGACACTGAAGCTTTCTTT	CASSLSNLGDTEAFF
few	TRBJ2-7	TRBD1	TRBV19	TGTGCCAGTAGTACCGGACAGGGGACCCCAGAGCAGTACTTC	CASSTGQGTPEQYF
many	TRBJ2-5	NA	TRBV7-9	TGTGCCAGCAGCTTACGGACGACCCAAGAGACCCAGTACTTC	CASSLRTTQETQYF
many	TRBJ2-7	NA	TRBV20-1	TGCAGTGCTAGAGATATGGCGGTCCCTGGGGGCGAGCAGTACTTC	CSARDMAVPGGEQYF
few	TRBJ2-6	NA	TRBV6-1	TGTGCCAGCAGTCGCCAGGGGACTGGGGCCAACGTCCTGACTTTC	CASSRQGTGANVLTF
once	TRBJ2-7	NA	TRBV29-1	TGCAGCGTTTGTATAAGCAGCTCCTACGAGCAGTACTTC	CSVCISSSYEQYF
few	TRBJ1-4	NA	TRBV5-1	TGCGCCAGCAGCTCCGGTCGACAGGTGGAAGCTGAAAAACTGTTTTTT	CASSSGRQVEAEKLFF
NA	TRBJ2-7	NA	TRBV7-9	TGTGCCAGCAGCTTAAGGGTCGGAGCTAACGAGCAGTACTTC	CASSLRVGANEQYF
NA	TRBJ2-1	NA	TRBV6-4	TGTGCCAGCAGTGACGGTATAGGGGACAATGAGCAGTTCTTC	CASSDGIGDNEQFF
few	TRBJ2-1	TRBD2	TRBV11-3	TGTGCCAGCAGCCAAGGACTAGCGGGAGTCGATGAGCAGTTCTTC	CASSQGLAGVDEQFF
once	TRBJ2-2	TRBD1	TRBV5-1	TGCGCCAGCATTGACAGGGTATCAGGCACCGGGGAGCTGTTTTTT	CASIDRVSGTGELFF
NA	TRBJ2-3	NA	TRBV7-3	TGTGCCAGCAGTTCCTTCGGGGGAATACCCACAGATACGCAGTATTTT	CASSSFGGIPTDTQYF
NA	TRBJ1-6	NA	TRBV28	TGTGCCAGCATCCCAGTAGGAGGCACAGTAAATAATTCACCCCTCCACTTT	CASIPVGGTVNNSPLHF
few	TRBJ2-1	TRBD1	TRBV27	TGTGCCAGCAGTTCACAGGGGGTCTCGGGCCCCAATGAGCAGTTCTTC	CASSSQGVSGPNEQFF
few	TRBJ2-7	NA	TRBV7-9	TGTGCCAGCAGCTTCCCAATAGGAAACTCCTACGAGCAGTACTTC	CASSFPIGNSYEQYF
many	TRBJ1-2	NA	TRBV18	TGTGCCAGCTCACCGACAGAGAACTATGGCTACACCTTC	CASSPTENYGYTF
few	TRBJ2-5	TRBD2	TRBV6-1	TGTGCCAGCAGTTCGCTTAGCGGGCTACAGACCCAGTACTTC	CASSSLSGLQTQYF
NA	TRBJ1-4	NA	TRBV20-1	TGCAGTGCTAGAGATTTAGGGGCGAGCGATGAAAAACTGTTTTTT	CSARDLGASDEKLFF
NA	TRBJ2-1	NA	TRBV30	TGTGCCTGGGTGCGGGACTTTAATGAGCAGTTCTTC	CAWVRDFNEQFF
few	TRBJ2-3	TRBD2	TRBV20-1	TGCAGTGCTAGATGGCTAGCGGGAGTGGATACGCAGTATTTT	CSARWLAGVDTQYF
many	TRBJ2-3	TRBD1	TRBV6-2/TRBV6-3	TGTGCCAGCAGTCGGACAGGGCCCGCAGATACGCAGTATTTT	CASSRTGPADTQYF
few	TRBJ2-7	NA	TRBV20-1	TGCAGTGCTAGAGATTGGGGCAGTTCCTACGAGCAGTACTTC	CSARDWGSSYEQYF